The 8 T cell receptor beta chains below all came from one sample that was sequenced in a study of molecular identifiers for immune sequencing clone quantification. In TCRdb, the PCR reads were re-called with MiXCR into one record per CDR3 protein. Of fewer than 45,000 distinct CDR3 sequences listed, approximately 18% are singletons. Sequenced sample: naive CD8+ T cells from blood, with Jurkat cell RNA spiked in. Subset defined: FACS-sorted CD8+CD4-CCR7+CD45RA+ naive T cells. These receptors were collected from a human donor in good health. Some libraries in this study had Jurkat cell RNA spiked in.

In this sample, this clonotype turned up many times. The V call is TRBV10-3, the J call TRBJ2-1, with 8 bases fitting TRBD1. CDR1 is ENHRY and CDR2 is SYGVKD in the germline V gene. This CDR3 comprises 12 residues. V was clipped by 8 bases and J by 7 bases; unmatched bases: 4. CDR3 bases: TGTGCCATCGAGGACAGGGAAAATGAGCAGTTCTTC. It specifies CAIEDRENEQFF.

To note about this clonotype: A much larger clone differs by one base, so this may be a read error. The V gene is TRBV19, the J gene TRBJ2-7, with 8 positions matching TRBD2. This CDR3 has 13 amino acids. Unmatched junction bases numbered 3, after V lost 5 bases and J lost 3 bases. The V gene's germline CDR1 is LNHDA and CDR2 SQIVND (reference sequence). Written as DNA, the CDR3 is TGTGCCAGTAGTGCGGGAGGAGGCTACGAGCAGTACTTC. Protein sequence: CASSAGGGYEQYF.

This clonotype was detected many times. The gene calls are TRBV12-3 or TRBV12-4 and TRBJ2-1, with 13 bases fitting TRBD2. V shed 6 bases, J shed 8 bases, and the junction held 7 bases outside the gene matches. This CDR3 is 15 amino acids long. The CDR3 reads CASRLRTSGSYEQFF. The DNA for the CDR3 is TGTGCCAGCAGACTTAGGACTAGCGGGAGTTATGAGCAGTTCTTC.

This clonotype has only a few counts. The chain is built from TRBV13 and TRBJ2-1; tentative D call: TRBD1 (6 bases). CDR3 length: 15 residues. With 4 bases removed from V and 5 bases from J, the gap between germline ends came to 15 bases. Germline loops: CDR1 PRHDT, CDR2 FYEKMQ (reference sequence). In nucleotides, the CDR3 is TGTGCCAGCAGCTCCGGGACAAAGATTAACAATGAGCAGTTCTTC. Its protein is CASSSGTKINNEQFF.

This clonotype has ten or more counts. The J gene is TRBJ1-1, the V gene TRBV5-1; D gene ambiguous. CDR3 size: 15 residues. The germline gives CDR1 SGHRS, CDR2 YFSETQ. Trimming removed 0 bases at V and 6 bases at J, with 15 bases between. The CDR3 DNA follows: TGCGCCAGCAGCTTGGTGTCTAGTGGGTTCGCTGAAGCTTTCTTT. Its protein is CASSLVSSGFAEAFF.

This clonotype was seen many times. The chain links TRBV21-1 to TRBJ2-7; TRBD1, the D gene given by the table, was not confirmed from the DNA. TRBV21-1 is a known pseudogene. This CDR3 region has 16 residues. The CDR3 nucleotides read TGTGCCAGCAGCAAACTCAATCGACAGGGGTTCTACGAGCAGTACTTC. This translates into CASSKLNRQGFYEQYF.

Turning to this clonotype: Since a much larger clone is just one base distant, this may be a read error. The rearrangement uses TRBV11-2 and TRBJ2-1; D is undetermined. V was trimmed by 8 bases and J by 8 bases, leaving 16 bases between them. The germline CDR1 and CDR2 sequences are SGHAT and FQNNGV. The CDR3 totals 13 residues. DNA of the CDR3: TGTGCCAGCCTCCTAAGCGAGAGCGATGAGCAGTTCTTC. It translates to CASLLSESDEQFF.

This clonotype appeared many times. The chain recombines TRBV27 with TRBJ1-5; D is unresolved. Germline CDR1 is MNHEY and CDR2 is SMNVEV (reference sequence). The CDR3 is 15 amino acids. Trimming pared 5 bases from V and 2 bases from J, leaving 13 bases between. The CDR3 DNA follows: TGTGCCAGCAGTATAGCGGGTGGGGGCAATCAGCCCCAGCATTTT. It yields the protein CASSIAGGGNQPQHF.